The entry below describes one TCR beta chain. TCRdb's copy holds only in-frame clones and misses some; the assay was immunoSEQ multiplex PCR. Found here are 300,000 or so clones, around 84% of them singletons; the top ten hold over 1%. These data originate in a study of blood T cell repertoires in COVID-19. Study-level background: The origin of the acute and convalescent COVID-19 samples was the United States, Italy and Spain.

The CDR3 loop spans 13 amino acids. V was cut by 4 bases and J by 10 bases, with 11 bases left in between. Germline values: CDR1 SGHTA, CDR2 FQGNSA. J is TRBJ1-6 and V is TRBV7-2; D call uncertain. Sequencing input: peripheral blood. This TCR came from a man aged 70 or older with acute or convalescent COVID-19. CDR3 nucleotides: TGTGCCAGCAGCTCCCGTCGGGTGTCACCCCTCCACTTT. It translates to CASSSRRVSPLHF.